This T cell receptor (beta chain) is drawn from a study of T cells in Graves' hyperthyroidism and ophthalmopathy. On the study more broadly: Before any treatment, at initial diagnosis, peripheral blood was collected.

Amplification yielded TCR beta CDR3 regions, with RNA transcripts as the source. First-round RT-PCR of the TCR CDR3 relied on the HTBI primer set. TCRdb re-called the multiplex PCR reads with MiXCR, one entry per CDR3 protein. The table includes some 490,000 distinct CDR3 sequences, about 20% detected once. Patients were excluded because of uncontrolled infection, other autoimmune disease, pregnancy or lactation. CDR1 and CDR2 (germline): SGDLS, YYNGEE. V was pared by 4 bases and J by 2 bases, with 14 bases between. CDR3 size: 15 residues. The clonotype originates from a woman in her sixties or seventies with Graves' ophthalmopathy. The sample consisted of blood. The V gene is TRBV9, the J gene TRBJ2-3; D unresolved. In nucleotides, the CDR3 is TGTGCCAGCAGCCCCGGACCCCGCCCCACAGATACGCAGTATTTT. It codes for CASSPGPRPTDTQYF.